A selection of T cell receptor beta chains follows, all from one sample in a study of breast tumors, draining lymph nodes, adjacent tissues. TCRdb fed the multiplex PCR reads into MiXCR, producing one record per CDR3 protein. Of approximately 190,000 distinct CDR3 sequences detected, approximately 30% appear once; the ten largest clones hold around 4.5%. Input material: axillary lymph node tissue. These receptors were taken from a female donor with breast cancer. Some clones in this sample may be carry-over from other donors' samples. Both conserved end residues are part of each CDR3. A D gene is named only where the DNA matches it firmly. Only some rows state a clone size, as once, few, many or a class for expanded clones.

length	D	V	J	size	CDR3	DNA
19	.	TRBV2	TRBJ2-5	.	CASSLRETNYGYTEETQYF	TGTGCCAGCAGTCTCCGGGAGACTAACTATGGCTACACCGAAGAGACCCAGTACTTC
15	.	TRBV24-1	TRBJ1-2	many	CATSDPTQGYYGYTF	TGTGCCACCAGTGACCCAACACAGGGTTATTATGGCTACACCTTC
15	TRBD2	TRBV7-6	TRBJ2-3	many	CASSLAASGIDTQYF	TGTGCCAGCAGCTTAGCTGCTAGCGGGATAGATACGCAGTATTTT
14	TRBD1	TRBV20-1	TRBJ1-1	many	CSALPVAGGTEAFF	TGCAGTGCGCTGCCCGTGGCAGGGGGCACTGAAGCTTTCTTT
13	TRBD1	TRBV7-9	TRBJ2-5	.	CASSSRTGESQYF	TGTGCCAGCAGCTCGAGGACAGGGGAATCCCAGTACTTC
20	TRBD1	TRBV3-1	TRBJ2-1	.	CASSPPLAGTGVRDYNEQFF	TGTGCCAGCAGTCCCCCCCTCGCCGGGACAGGGGTAAGAGACTACAATGAGCAGTTCTTC
14	TRBD1	TRBV6-1	TRBJ2-1	.	CASMPGGSYNEQFF	TGTGCCAGCATGCCAGGGGGCTCCTACAATGAGCAGTTCTTC
15	TRBD2	TRBV7-8	TRBJ2-5	.	CASTPGILAGKTQYF	TGTGCCAGCACCCCGGGGATACTAGCGGGGAAGACCCAGTACTTC
18	.	TRBV6-5	TRBJ2-3	few	CASREGLGHWQSTDTQYF	TGTGCCAGCAGAGAAGGGCTTGGACACTGGCAAAGCACAGATACGCAGTATTTT
13	TRBD1	TRBV2	TRBJ2-5	.	CASIPDRSGTQYF	TGTGCCAGCATCCCGGACAGGTCAGGAACCCAGTACTTC
15	.	TRBV9	TRBJ2-5	many	CASSVATVKGETQYF	TGTGCCAGCAGCGTAGCTACGGTCAAGGGAGAGACCCAGTACTTC
15	.	TRBV12-3/TRBV12-4	TRBJ2-4	many	CASSRTEVAKNIQYF	TGTGCCAGCAGTCGGACAGAGGTAGCCAAAAACATTCAGTACTTC
14	.	TRBV5-1	TRBJ2-5	many	CASSLLERVGTQYF	TGCGCCAGCAGCTTGCTTGAAAGGGTAGGGACCCAGTACTTC
15	TRBD1	TRBV9	TRBJ1-4	.	CASSVGQNNNEKLFF	TGTGCCAGCAGCGTGGGACAGAACAATAATGAAAAACTGTTTTTT
16	.	TRBV6-5	TRBJ2-5	many	CASRMQGFLGGETQYF	TGTGCCAGCAGGATGCAGGGTTTTTTAGGTGGAGAGACCCAGTACTTC
12	.	TRBV15	TRBJ1-6	.	CATSRTASPLHF	TGTGCCACCAGCAGGACAGCTTCACCCCTCCACTTT
13	.	TRBV7-2	TRBJ1-1	.	CASSTGRNTEAFF	TGTGCCAGCAGTACAGGACGGAACACTGAAGCTTTCTTT
15	TRBD1	TRBV20-1	TRBJ1-6	.	CSARATGTVDSPLHF	TGCAGTGCTAGAGCAACCGGGACAGTGGATTCACCCCTCCACTTT
14	TRBD1	TRBV20-1	TRBJ1-1	.	CSARGATGVTEAFF	TGCAGTGCCAGAGGGGCAACAGGGGTGACTGAAGCTTTCTTT
16	TRBD1	TRBV19	TRBJ1-6	.	CASSPNLQGARGISAF	TGTGCCAGTAGTCCCAACCTTCAGGGGGCAAGGGGAATATCGGCCTTT
15	TRBD1	TRBV6-2/TRBV6-3	TRBJ1-2	many	CASSTGQGDRYIYTF	TGTGCCAGCAGTACCGGACAGGGGGATAGGTACATCTACACCTTC
14	.	TRBV5-8	TRBJ1-6	many	CASSGGPSNSPLHF	TGTGCCAGCAGCGGCGGCCCTAGCAATTCACCCCTCCACTTT
14	.	TRBV7-8	TRBJ1-1	once	CASSLEAWVERAFF	TGTGCCAGCAGCTTAGAGGCTTGGGTAGAGAGAGCTTTCTTT
13	.	TRBV11-2	TRBJ2-7	.	CASSSSRVYEQYF	TGTGCCAGCAGCTCTTCGAGGGTCTACGAGCAGTACTTC
16	.	TRBV7-2	TRBJ2-4	many	CASSLGREVTQNIQYF	TGTGCCAGCAGCTTAGGAAGGGAGGTCACCCAAAACATTCAGTACTTC
13	.	TRBV2	TRBJ2-2	many	CASSFQASGELFF	TGTGCCAGCAGCTTCCAGGCCTCCGGGGAGCTGTTTTTT
15	.	TRBV7-9	TRBJ2-3	.	CASSLTGGSTDTQYF	TGTGCCAGCAGCTTAACAGGCGGAAGCACAGATACGCAGTATTTT
14	TRBD1	TRBV20-1	TRBJ2-7	.	CSASGTGGPYEQYF	TGCAGTGCCAGTGGGACAGGGGGCCCCTACGAGCAGTACTTC
15	TRBD1	TRBV20-1	TRBJ1-1	once	CSARASGTGGTEAFF	TGCAGTGCTAGAGCCTCCGGGACAGGGGGTACTGAAGCTTTCTTT
12	.	TRBV29-1	TRBJ1-2	many	CSGLQGPYGYTF	TGCAGCGGGCTTCAGGGGCCTTATGGCTACACCTTC
13	.	TRBV28	TRBJ2-7	many	CASSTGASYEQYF	TGTGCCAGCAGTACGGGGGCCAGCTACGAGCAGTACTTC
15	.	TRBV5-5	TRBJ2-7	many	CASSLAGTASSEQYF	TGTGCCAGCAGCTTGGCCGGGACGGCCTCGAGTGAGCAGTACTTC
15	.	TRBV27	TRBJ2-7	.	CASSYSGTNLYEQYF	TGTGCCAGCAGTTACTCCGGGACGAACCTCTACGAGCAGTACTTC
17	TRBD2	TRBV27	TRBJ2-3	.	CASRPGRGGDDTDTQYF	TGTGCCAGCCGACCAGGGAGGGGAGGCGATGACACAGATACGCAGTATTTT
16	.	TRBV5-5	TRBJ2-2	many	CASSLVQGGMAGELFF	TGTGCCAGCAGCTTGGTGCAGGGGGGCATGGCCGGGGAGCTGTTTTTT
17	TRBD2	TRBV20-1	TRBJ2-3	.	CSARVLGLAGVGDTQYF	TGCAGTGCTAGAGTTCTAGGACTAGCGGGAGTGGGAGATACGCAGTATTTT
16	TRBD2	TRBV19	TRBJ2-1	many	CASSIEPGGRGGEQFF	TGTGCCAGTAGTATAGAACCTGGCGGGAGGGGCGGTGAGCAGTTCTTC
17	TRBD2	TRBV20-1	TRBJ2-1	many	CSAPPTSSGASYNEQFF	TGCAGTGCACCTCCGACCTCTAGCGGGGCCTCCTACAATGAGCAGTTCTTC
13	TRBD1	TRBV20-1	TRBJ2-1	.	CSATGQGYNEQFF	TGCAGTGCTACAGGACAGGGCTACAATGAGCAGTTCTTC
15	.	TRBV5-1	TRBJ1-3	many	CASSPTPSSGNTIYF	TGCGCCAGCAGCCCGACACCTAGCTCTGGAAACACCATATATTTT
13	.	TRBV6-5	TRBJ1-1	.	CASSPPGNTEAFF	TGTGCCAGCAGTCCCCCCGGGAACACTGAAGCTTTCTTT
15	TRBD2	TRBV4-3	TRBJ2-6	many	CASRPGASGSSVLTF	TGCGCCAGCAGGCCTGGGGCTAGCGGGAGCAGCGTCCTGACTTTC